Presented here are 19 T cell receptor beta chains from one specimen sequenced in a study of T cells in Graves' hyperthyroidism and ophthalmopathy. TCR beta CDR3 regions were amplified from RNA transcripts. TCR CDR3 underwent first-round RT-PCR with the HTBI primer set. One entry per CDR3 protein results from TCRdb running MiXCR on the multiplex PCR reads. Among some 650,000 distinct CDR3 sequences listed, around 15% were seen once. Sequenced sample: blood. Receptors originate from a woman aged 40 to 49 with Graves' ophthalmopathy.

V gene TRBV3-1 combines with J gene TRBJ2-5; D not certain. V gave up 0 bases and J gave up 7 bases, with 9 bases separating them. CDR1 and CDR2 (germline): LGHDT, YNNKEL (reference sequence). This CDR3 is built from 13 residues. The CDR3 here is CASSQEGQVTQYF. As DNA, the CDR3 is TGTGCCAGCAGCCAAGAAGGCCAGGTGACCCAGTACTTC.

This clonotype was seen ten or more times. The chain carries TRBV6-1 and TRBJ2-7; 8 bases are a match to TRBD2. The CDR3 spans 15 residues. Per germline, CDR1 MNHNS and CDR2 SASEGT. Trimming removed 0 bases from V and 3 bases from J; junction bases left unmatched: 4. In nucleotides, the CDR3 is TGTGCCAGCAGTGAAGCACCTGGGACTAGCTACGAGCAGTACTTC. Its protein product is CASSEAPGTSYEQYF.

This clonotype has more than one count but fewer than ten. CDR3 protein: CATRDGKSSGNTIYF. The CDR3 DNA sequence: TGTGCCACGCGGGACGGAAAGAGCTCTGGAAACACCATATATTTT. The chain has TRBV7-9 and TRBJ1-3; TRBD1 is a possible D gene (5 bases). The CDR3 length is 15 residues. Germline lookup yields CDR1 SEHNR and CDR2 FQNEAQ (reference sequence). V gave up 10 bases and J gave up 0 bases, with 16 bases separating them.

This clonotype was detected only a few times. This chain uses TRBV6-6 with TRBJ1-5, with D perhaps TRBD1 (6 bases). The CDR3 is made up of 15 amino acids. Looked up from germline, CDR1 is MNHNY and CDR2 is SVGAGI (reference sequence). Trimming left V 2 bases short and J 4 bases short, with 12 bases between. The CDR3 loop reads CASSYEGGLNQPQHF. The DNA of the CDR3 is TGTGCCAGCAGTTACGAGGGGGGGCTTAATCAGCCCCAGCATTTT.

The chain has TRBV12-3 or TRBV12-4 and TRBJ2-2; D might be TRBD1 or TRBD2, each matching 6 bases. The V end was cut by 3 bases, the J end by 7 bases, with 15 bases between. The length of the CDR3 is 15 residues. The CDR3: CASSFNGGGGGELFF. For the CDR3, the DNA is TGTGCCAGCAGTTTTAACGGGGGCGGCGGCGGGGAGCTGTTTTTT.

This clonotype has a handful of counts. This chain joins TRBV6-1 and TRBJ2-1; no definite D call. The ends were cut back, 6 bases at V and 2 bases at J, with 8 bases in the middle. Germline V gene sequence: CDR1 MNHNS, CDR2 SASEGT. The CDR3 loop spans 13 amino acids. The CDR3 region is CASRSHPYNEQFF. DNA of the CDR3: TGTGCCAGCAGGTCACACCCCTACAATGAGCAGTTCTTC.

This clonotype was seen at least ten times. The gene calls are TRBV20-1 and TRBJ2-4, with 8 bases aligning to TRBD1. Germline CDR1 DFQATT, CDR2 SNEGSKA (reference sequence). Germline trimming cut 3 bases from V and 9 bases from J; bases unmatched to any gene: 7. The CDR3 has 13 amino acids. CDR3 bases: TGCAGTGCTAGGGCGGACAGGGCGGCCATTCAGTACTTC. Translating gives CSARADRAAIQYF.

There are many counts of this clonotype. The rearrangement joins TRBV3-1 to TRBJ2-7; D call uncertain. This CDR3 contains 16 residues. CDR1 and CDR2 (germline): LGHDT, YNNKEL (reference sequence). Trimming cost V 6 bases and J 3 bases, with 21 bases left between them. The CDR3, as DNA: TGTGCCAGCAGGGCTTTCCTAAACACGAAATACTACGAGCAGTACTTC. Its translation is CASRAFLNTKYYEQYF.

This clonotype was seen a handful of times. The chain recombines TRBV5-1 with TRBJ2-5; the match to TRBD1 covers 9 bases. V lost 4 bases to trimming and J lost 3 bases; unmatched junction nucleotides: 4. The germline V gene has CDR1 SGHRS and CDR2 YFSETQ. The CDR3 contains 14 residues. In DNA, the CDR3 is TGCGCCAGCAGCCCGCGACAGGGGGAAGAGACCCAGTACTTC. Its protein product is CASSPRQGEETQYF.

At least ten counts were recorded for this clonotype. The rearrangement joins TRBV12-3 or TRBV12-4 to TRBJ2-2, with TRBD2 matching over 7 bases. CDR3 length: 14 residues. The ends lost 8 bases at V and 7 bases at J; junction bases unmatched: 10. This chain's CDR3 is CASRDSGFNGELFF. Here the CDR3 DNA reads TGTGCCAGCCGGGATAGCGGGTTTAACGGGGAGCTGTTTTTT.

The V and J genes are TRBV20-1 and TRBJ2-2; 11 nucleotides match TRBD2. The CDR3 is made up of 15 amino acids. Germline CDR1 DFQATT, CDR2 SNEGSKA (reference sequence). V lost 6 bases, J lost 0 bases, and 3 bases stayed unmatched. The CDR3 DNA is TGCAGTGCAATAGCGGGAGGGTCGAACACCGGGGAGCTGTTTTTT. The encoded protein is CSAIAGGSNTGELFF.

This clonotype was seen a handful of times. J is TRBJ1-6 and V is TRBV7-9; a weak D match, TRBD1 (5 bases). This CDR3 has 14 residues. Trimming removed 7 bases at V and 7 bases at J, with 14 bases between. Germline lookup yields CDR1 SEHNR and CDR2 FQNEAQ (reference sequence). The CDR3 DNA follows: TGTGCCAGCACCGGAGGGGCATACAATTCACCCCTCCACTTT. As protein: CASTGGAYNSPLHF. Using reference TRBV7-9 and TRBJ1-6 for the parts outside the CDR3, the full variable domain is DTGVSQNPRHKITKRGQNVTFRCDPISEHNRLYWYRQTLGQGPEFLTYFQNEAQLEKSRLLSDRFSAERPKGSFSTLEIQRTEQGDSAMYLCASTGGAYNSPLHFGNGTRLTVT.

This clonotype has ten or more counts. The gene calls are TRBV20-1 and TRBJ2-3, with 7 bases identical to TRBD2. J was trimmed by 5 bases and V by 0 bases; bases with no gene match: 11. This CDR3 has 16 residues. CDR1 and CDR2 from the germline V gene are DFQATT and SNEGSKA (reference sequence). CDR3 nucleotide sequence: TGCAGTGCTAGAGATAATGGCGGGAGCCCCGGAGATACGCAGTATTTT. It codes for CSARDNGGSPGDTQYF.

This clonotype was counted many times. A read error may produce the germline difference seen at one junction end. The chain employs TRBV18 and TRBJ1-1; D is ambiguous. Germline CDR1 and CDR2: KGHSH and LQKENI. The CDR3 has 13 amino acids. The chain's CDR3 is CATSKAENTEAFF. CDR3 bases: TGTGCCACCTCAAAGGCGGAGAACACTGAAGCTTTCTTT. Complete variable domain (other parts from reference TRBV18 and TRBJ1-1): NAGVMQNPRHLVRRRGQEARLRCSPMKGHSHVYWYRQLPEEGLKFMVYLQKENIIDESGMPKERFSAEFPKEGPSILRIQQVVRGDSAAYFCATSKAENTEAFFGQGTRLTVV.

This clonotype was detected ten times or more. This sequence joins TRBV6-6 and TRBJ1-1; tentatively, D is TRBD1 (5 bases). The CDR3 runs 14 residues. The V end was cut by 2 bases, the J end by 0 bases, with 7 bases between. In germline, CDR1 is MNHNY, CDR2 SVGAGI (reference sequence). CDR3 DNA sequence: TGTGCCAGCAGTTACCAGGGTTTGAACACTGAAGCTTTCTTT. Amino acid sequence: CASSYQGLNTEAFF.

A few counts support this clonotype. This chain joins TRBV6-1 and TRBJ2-1; the match to TRBD2 covers 11 bases. CDR3 length: 15 residues. Trimming took 6 bases from V and 4 from J; bases not matched to a gene: 5. Germline CDR1 MNHNS, CDR2 SASEGT. CDR3 DNA: TGTGCCAGCAGGGAGGGACTAGCGGATTACAATGAGCAGTTCTTC. Its protein product is CASREGLADYNEQFF.

This clonotype has a count of ten or more. The chain joins TRBV5-1 to TRBJ1-1; 8 bases line up with TRBD1. Per germline, CDR1 SGHRS and CDR2 YFSETQ. V was pared by 3 bases and J by 0 bases, with 16 bases of the junction left unmatched. The length of the CDR3 is 19 residues. CDR3 nucleotide sequence: TGCGCCAGCAGCTCGGACAGAATTCAGACAGGGGTGGTGAACACTGAAGCTTTCTTT. Its translation is CASSSDRIQTGVVNTEAFF. Filled out from reference TRBV5-1 and TRBJ1-1, the complete variable domain reads KAGVTQTPRYLIKTRGQQVTLSCSPISGHRSVSWYQQTPGQGLQFLFEYFSETQRNKGNFPGRFSGRQFSNSRSEMNVSTLELGDSALYLCASSSDRIQTGVVNTEAFFGQGTRLTVV.

This clonotype was detected ten times or more. The gene calls are TRBV11-2 and TRBJ2-2, with unresolved D. Germline V lookup: CDR1 SGHAT, CDR2 FQNNGV. V was cut by 9 bases and J by 4 bases, with 12 bases left in between. The CDR3 extends over 13 amino acids. CDR3 region: CASTRQSTGELFF. CDR3 coding DNA: TGTGCCAGTACTCGACAATCCACCGGGGAGCTGTTTTTT.

This sequence joins TRBV16 and TRBJ2-2, with D unclear. V shed 4 bases and J shed 6 bases, with 12 bases lying between them. Germline V gene sequence: CDR1 KGHSY, CDR2 FQNENV. The CDR3 consists of 14 residues. The DNA of the CDR3 is TGTGCCAGCAGCCGATCAAGGATCGCCGGGGAGCTGTTTTTT. This encodes CASSRSRIAGELFF.